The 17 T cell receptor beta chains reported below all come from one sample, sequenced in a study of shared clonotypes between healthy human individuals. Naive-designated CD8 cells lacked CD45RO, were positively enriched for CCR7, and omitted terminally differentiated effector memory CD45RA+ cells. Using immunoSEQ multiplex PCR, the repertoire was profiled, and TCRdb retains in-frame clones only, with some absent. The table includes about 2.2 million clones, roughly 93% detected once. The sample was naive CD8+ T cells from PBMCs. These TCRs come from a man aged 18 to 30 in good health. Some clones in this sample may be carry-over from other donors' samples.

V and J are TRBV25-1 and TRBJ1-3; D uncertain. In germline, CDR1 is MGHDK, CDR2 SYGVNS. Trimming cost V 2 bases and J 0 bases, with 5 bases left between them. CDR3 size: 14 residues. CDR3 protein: CASSEVSSGNTIYF. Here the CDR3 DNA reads TGTGCCAGCAGTGAAGTCAGCTCTGGAAACACCATATATTTT.

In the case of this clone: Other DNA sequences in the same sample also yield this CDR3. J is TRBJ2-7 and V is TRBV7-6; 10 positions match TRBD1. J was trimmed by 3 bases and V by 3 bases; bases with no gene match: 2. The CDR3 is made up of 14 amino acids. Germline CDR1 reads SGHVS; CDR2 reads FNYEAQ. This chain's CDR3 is CASSLGTGVYEQYF. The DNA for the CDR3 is TGTGCCAGCAGCTTGGGGACAGGGGTCTACGAGCAGTACTTC.

The CDR3 is CASSLGGGPIEAFF. The CDR3, as DNA: TGTGCCAGCAGCTTAGGAGGGGGTCCCATTGAAGCTTTCTTT. The chain carries TRBV7-8 and TRBJ1-1; TRBD1 might be the D (6 bases). The CDR3 loop spans 14 amino acids. Trimming removed 1 base at V and 7 bases at J, with 13 bases between. The V gene's germline CDR1 is SGHVS and CDR2 FQNEAQ.

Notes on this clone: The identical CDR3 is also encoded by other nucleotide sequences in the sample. CDR3 amino acids: CASSFSGSSYNEQFF. The DNA for the CDR3 is TGTGCCAGCAGCTTTAGCGGAAGCTCCTACAATGAGCAGTTCTTC. V is TRBV7-3 and J is TRBJ2-1; the D gene is possibly TRBD2 (6 bases). The germline V gene has CDR1 SGHTA and CDR2 FQGTGA. Trimming pared 3 bases from V and 0 bases from J, leaving 9 bases between. This CDR3 spans 15 amino acids.

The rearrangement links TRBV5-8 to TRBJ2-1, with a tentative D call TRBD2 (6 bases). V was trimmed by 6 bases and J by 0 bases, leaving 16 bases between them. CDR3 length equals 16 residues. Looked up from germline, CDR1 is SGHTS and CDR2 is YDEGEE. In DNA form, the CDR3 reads TGTGCCAGCAAGGGACTTCCCAACTACTCCTACAATGAGCAGTTCTTC. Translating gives CASKGLPNYSYNEQFF.

In DNA form, the CDR3 reads TGCAGCGTTGAATACGGGGAAGAGACCCAGTACTTC. Its protein product is CSVEYGEETQYF. This chain uses TRBV29-1 with TRBJ2-5; weak D call: TRBD2 (5 bases). V was shortened by 2 bases and J by 3 bases, with 7 bases between the two germline ends. This CDR3 contains 12 residues. The V gene's germline CDR1 is SQVTM and CDR2 ANQGSEA.

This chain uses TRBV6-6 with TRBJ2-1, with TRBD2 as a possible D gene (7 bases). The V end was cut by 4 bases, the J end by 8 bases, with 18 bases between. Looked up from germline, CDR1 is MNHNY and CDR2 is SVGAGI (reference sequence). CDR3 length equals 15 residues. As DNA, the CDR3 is TGTGCCAGCAGTTCAGGGGTCGCTAGCGGTCATGAGCAGTTCTTC. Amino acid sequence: CASSSGVASGHEQFF.

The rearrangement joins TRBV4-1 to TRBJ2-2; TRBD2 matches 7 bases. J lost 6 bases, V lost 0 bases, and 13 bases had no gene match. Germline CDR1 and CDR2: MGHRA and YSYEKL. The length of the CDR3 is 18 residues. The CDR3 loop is CASSQDQRGVSPPGELFF. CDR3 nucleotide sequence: TGCGCCAGCAGCCAAGATCAGCGGGGAGTGTCTCCCCCCGGGGAGCTGTTTTTT.

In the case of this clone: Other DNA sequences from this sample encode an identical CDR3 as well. The CDR3 loop is CASSPGVATNEKLFF. The CDR3 DNA reads TGTGCCAGCAGTCCAGGGGTTGCAACTAATGAAAAACTGTTTTTT. The chain uses TRBV7-9 and TRBJ1-4, with D maybe TRBD1 (6 bases). This CDR3 spans 15 amino acids. The germline V and J ends were trimmed by 6 bases and 0 bases, with 11 bases remaining between them. CDR1 is SEHNR, CDR2 FQNEAQ, per germline (reference sequence).

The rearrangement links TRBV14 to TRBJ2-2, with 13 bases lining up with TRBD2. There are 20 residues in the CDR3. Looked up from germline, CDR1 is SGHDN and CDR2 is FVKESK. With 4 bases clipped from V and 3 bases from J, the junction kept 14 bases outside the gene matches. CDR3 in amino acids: CASSPDRVRLAGGYTGELFF. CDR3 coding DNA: TGTGCCAGCAGCCCCGACAGGGTCCGACTAGCGGGAGGCTACACCGGGGAGCTGTTTTTT.

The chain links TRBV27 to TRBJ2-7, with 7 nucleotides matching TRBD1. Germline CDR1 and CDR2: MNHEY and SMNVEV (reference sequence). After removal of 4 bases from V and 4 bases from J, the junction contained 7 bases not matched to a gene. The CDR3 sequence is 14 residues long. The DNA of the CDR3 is TGTGCCAGCAGTTGGGGTCAACAGGGGTACGAGCAGTACTTC. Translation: CASSWGQQGYEQYF.

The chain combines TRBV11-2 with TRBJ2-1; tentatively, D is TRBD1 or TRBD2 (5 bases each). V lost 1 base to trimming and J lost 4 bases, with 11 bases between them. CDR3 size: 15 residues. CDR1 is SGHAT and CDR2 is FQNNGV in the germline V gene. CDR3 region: CASSLGEGRYNEQFF. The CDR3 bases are TGTGCCAGCAGCTTAGGAGAGGGGAGATACAATGAGCAGTTCTTC.

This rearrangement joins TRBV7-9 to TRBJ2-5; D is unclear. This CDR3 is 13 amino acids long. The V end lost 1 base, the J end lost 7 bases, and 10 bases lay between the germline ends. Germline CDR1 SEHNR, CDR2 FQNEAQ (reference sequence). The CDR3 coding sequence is TGTGCCAGCAGCTTAGAACGATTGGGGACCCAGTACTTC. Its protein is CASSLERLGTQYF.

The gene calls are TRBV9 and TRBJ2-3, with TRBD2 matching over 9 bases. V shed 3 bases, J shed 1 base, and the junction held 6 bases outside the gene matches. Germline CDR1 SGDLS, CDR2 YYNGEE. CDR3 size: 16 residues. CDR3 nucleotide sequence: TGTGCCAGCAGCGCCGAAGCGGGAGGCGGCACAGATACGCAGTATTTT. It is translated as CASSAEAGGGTDTQYF.

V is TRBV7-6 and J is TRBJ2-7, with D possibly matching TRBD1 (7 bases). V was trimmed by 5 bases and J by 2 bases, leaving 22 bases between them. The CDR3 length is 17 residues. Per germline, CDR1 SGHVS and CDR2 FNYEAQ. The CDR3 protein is CASSQGGHTEETYEQYF. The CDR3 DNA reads TGTGCCAGCAGCCAGGGGGGCCACACGGAAGAAACCTACGAGCAGTACTTC.

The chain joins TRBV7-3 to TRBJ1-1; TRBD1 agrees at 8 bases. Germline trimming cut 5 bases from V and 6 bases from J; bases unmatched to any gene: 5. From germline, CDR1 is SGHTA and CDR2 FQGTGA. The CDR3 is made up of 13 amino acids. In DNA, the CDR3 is TGTGCCAGCAGCCAACAGGGGGACCCTGAAGCTTTCTTT. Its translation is CASSQQGDPEAFF.

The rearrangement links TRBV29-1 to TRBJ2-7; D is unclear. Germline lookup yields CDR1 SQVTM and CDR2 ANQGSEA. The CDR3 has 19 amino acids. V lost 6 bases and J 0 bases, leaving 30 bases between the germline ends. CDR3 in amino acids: CSVLPFVDGSGSTSYEQYF. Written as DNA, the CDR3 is TGCAGCGTCCTTCCGTTTGTGGATGGGTCGGGTTCTACCTCCTACGAGCAGTACTTC.